This T cell receptor (beta chain) came from a study of spatial heterogeneity in lung cancer. Overall study context: Strong correlation was found between tumor-region TCR transcript counts and a T cell module score from matched bulk RNA-seq. General study results and limits: Ubiquitous and regional expanded TCR counts correlated with ubiquitous and regional nonsynonymous mutations, respectively. The study found that expanded intratumoral alpha and beta TCR counts tracked tumor mutation counts.

The study tagged each TCR cDNA molecule with a unique molecular identifier. Each CDR3 protein gets one entry after TCRdb re-called the 5' RACE reads with MiXCR. The sample lists about 12,000 distinct CDR3 sequences, roughly 5.4% seen once, with around 35% in the top ten. As concerns this clonotype: Its matching antigen is unknown. Given a much more abundant clone one base away, this may be a read error.

Sample time point: sample taken at primary tumor resection. Unsorted samples of tumor, nontumor lung or frozen PBMC had their whole RNA sequenced. This clonotype was obtained from a male donor with early-stage non-small cell lung cancer. Sample: lung tumor tissue, taken at surgery.

The CDR3 nucleotides read TGTGCCTGGAGAGACACGAAGAACACTGAAGCTTTCTTT. It codes for CAWRDTKNTEAFF. V gene TRBV30 combines with J gene TRBJ1-1, with D unresolved. CDR1 and CDR2 (germline): GTSNPN, SVGIG (reference sequence). Trimming cost V 3 bases and J 1 base, with 9 bases left between them. The CDR3 spans 13 residues.